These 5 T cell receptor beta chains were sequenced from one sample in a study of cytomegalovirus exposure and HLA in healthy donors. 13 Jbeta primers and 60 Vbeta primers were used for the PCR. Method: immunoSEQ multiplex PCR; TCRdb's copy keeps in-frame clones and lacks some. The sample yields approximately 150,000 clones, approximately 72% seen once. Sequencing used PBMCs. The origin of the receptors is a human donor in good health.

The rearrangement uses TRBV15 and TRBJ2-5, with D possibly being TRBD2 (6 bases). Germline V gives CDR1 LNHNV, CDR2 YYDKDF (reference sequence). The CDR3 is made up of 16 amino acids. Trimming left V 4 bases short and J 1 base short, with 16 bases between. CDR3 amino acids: CATSIPGEGLQETQYF. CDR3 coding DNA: TGTGCCACCAGCATTCCGGGGGAAGGACTCCAAGAGACCCAGTACTTC.

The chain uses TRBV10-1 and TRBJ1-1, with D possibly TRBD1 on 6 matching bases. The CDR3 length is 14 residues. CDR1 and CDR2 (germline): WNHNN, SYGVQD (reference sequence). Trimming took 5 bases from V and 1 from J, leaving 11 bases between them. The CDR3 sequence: CASSSRGQNTEAFF. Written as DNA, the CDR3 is TGCGCCAGCAGTAGCAGGGGACAGAACACTGAAGCTTTCTTT.

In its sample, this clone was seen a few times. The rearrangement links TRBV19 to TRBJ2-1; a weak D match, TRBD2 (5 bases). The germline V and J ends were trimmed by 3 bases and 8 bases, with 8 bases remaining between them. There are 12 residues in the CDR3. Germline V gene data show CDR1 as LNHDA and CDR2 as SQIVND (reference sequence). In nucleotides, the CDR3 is TGTGCCAGTAGTATGGTCGGGGATGAGCAGTTCTTC. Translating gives CASSMVGDEQFF.

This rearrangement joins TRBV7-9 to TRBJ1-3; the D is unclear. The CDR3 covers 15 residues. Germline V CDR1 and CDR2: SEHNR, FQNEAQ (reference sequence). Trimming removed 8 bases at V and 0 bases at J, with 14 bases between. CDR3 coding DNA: TGTGCCAGCCCTCCAAGCGTTAGCTCTGGAAACACCATATATTTT. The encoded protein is CASPPSVSSGNTIYF.

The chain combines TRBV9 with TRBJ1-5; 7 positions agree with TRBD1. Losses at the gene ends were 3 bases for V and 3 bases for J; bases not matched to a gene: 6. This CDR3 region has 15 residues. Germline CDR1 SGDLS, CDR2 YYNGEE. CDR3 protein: CASSDTGAYNQPQHF. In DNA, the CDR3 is TGTGCCAGCAGCGACACAGGGGCGTACAATCAGCCCCAGCATTTT.